This TCR beta chain was recovered during a study of brain T cells in children with intractable seizures. Trimming took off 4 bases at V and 3 bases at J, with 7 bases between the two ends. The CDR3 has 12 amino acids. CDR1 and CDR2 (germline): ENHRY, SYGVKD. As for this clone: The target antigen is unknown.

Sequencing was limited to surgery cases with top T cell transcript signatures in brain tissue. Pre-surgery treatment included at least one anti-epileptic drug. Study results and caveats: Patients' HCMV serostatus was unknown; virus specificity rests on CDR3 similarity alone.

Using immunoSEQ multiplex PCR, the repertoire was profiled, and TCRdb retains in-frame clones only, with some absent. The sample has about 120,000 clones, 90% to 95% seen once. The chain joins TRBV10-3 to TRBJ2-7; D is uncertain. The clonotype comes from a boy in the first two years of life with hemimegalencephaly and intractable seizures. Here the sequenced sample was peripheral blood, taken at surgery. CDR3 DNA sequence: TGTGCCATCAGTGGCCCGAACTACGAGCAGTACTTC. Translation: CAISGPNYEQYF.